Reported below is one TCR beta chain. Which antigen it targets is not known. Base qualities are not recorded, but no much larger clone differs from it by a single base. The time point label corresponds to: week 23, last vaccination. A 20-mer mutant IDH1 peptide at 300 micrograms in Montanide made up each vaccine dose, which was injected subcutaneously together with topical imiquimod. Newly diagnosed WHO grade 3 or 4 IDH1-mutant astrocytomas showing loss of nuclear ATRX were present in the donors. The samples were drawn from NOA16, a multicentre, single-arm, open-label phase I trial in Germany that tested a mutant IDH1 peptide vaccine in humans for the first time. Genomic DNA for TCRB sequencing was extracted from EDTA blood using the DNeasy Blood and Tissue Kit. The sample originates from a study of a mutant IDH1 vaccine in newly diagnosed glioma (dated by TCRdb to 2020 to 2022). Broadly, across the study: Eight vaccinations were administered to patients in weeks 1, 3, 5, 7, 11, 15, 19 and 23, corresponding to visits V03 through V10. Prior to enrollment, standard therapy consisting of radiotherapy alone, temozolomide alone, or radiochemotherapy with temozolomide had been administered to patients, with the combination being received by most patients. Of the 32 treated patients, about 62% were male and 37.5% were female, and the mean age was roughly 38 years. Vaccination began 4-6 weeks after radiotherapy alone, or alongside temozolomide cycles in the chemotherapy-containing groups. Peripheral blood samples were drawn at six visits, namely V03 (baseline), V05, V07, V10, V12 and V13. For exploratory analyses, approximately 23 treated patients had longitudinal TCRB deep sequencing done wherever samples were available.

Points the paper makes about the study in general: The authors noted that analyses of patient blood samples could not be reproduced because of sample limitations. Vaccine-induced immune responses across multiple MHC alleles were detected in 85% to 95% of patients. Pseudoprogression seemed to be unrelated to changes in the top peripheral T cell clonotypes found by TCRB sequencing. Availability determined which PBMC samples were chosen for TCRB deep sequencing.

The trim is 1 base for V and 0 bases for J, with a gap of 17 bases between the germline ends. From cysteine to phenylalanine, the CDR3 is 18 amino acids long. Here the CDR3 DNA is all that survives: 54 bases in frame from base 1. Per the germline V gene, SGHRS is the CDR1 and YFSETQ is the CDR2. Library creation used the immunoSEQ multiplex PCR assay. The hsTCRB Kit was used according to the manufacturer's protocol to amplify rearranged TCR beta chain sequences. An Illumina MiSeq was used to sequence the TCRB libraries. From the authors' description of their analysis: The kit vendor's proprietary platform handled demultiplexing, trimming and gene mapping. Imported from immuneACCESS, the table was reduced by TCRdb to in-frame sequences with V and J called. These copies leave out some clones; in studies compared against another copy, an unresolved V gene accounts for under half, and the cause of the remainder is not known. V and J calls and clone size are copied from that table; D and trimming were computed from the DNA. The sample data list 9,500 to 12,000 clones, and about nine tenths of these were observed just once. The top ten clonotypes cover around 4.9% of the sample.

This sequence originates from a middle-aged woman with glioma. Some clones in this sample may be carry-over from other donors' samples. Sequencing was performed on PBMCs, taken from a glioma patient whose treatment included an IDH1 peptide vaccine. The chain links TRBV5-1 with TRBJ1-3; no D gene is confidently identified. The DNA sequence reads TGCGCCAGCAGCTTGAGGCAGATTTCAGCCTACTCTGGAAACACCATATATTTT. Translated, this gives CASSLRQISAYSGNTIYF. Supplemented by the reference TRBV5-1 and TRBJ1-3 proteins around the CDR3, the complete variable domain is KAGVTQTPRYLIKTRGQQVTLSCSPISGHRSVSWYQQTPGQGLQFLFEYFSETQRNKGNFPGRFSGRQFSNSRSEMNVSTLELGDSALYLCASSLRQISAYSGNTIYFGEGSWLTVV.